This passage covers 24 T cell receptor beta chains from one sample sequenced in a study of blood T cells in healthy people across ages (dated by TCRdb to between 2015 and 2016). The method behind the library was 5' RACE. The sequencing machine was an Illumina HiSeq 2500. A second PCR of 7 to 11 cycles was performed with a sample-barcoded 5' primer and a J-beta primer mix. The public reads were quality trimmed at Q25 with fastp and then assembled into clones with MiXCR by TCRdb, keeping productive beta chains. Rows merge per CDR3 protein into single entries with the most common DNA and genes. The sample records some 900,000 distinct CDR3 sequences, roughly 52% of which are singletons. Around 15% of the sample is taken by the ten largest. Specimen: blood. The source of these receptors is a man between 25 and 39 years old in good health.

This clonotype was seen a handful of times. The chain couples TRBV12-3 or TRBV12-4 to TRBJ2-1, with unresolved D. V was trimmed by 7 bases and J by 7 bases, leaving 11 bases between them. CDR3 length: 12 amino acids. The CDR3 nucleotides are TGTGCCAGCACCCCGGTGTGGAATGAGCAGTTCTTC. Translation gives CASTPVWNEQFF.

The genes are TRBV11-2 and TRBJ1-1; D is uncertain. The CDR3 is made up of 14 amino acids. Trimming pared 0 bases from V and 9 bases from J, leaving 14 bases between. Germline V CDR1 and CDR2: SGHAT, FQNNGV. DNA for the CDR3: TGTGCCAGCAGCTTAGATCCGGGAACGGCGAAAGCTTTCTTT. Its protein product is CASSLDPGTAKAFF. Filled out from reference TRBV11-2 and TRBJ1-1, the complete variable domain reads EAGVAQSPRYKIIEKRQSVAFWCNPISGHATLYWYQQILGQGPKLLIQFQNNGVVDDSQLPKDRFSAERLKGVDSTLKIQPAKLEDSAVYLCASSLDPGTAKAFFGQGTRLTVV.

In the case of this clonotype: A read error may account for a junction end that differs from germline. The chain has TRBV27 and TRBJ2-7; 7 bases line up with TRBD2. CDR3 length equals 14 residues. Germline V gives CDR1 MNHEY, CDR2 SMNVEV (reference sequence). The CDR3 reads CARSLGSSGYEQYF. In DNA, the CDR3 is TGTGCCAGGAGTTTAGGTTCTAGCGGATACGAGCAGTACTTC.

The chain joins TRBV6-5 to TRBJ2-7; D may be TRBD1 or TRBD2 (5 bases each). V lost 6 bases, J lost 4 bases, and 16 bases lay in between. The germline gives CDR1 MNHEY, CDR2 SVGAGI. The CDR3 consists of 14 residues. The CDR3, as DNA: TGTGCCAGCAGGCCTCCGAGGGGAGTTTACGAGCAGTACTTC. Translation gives CASRPPRGVYEQYF.

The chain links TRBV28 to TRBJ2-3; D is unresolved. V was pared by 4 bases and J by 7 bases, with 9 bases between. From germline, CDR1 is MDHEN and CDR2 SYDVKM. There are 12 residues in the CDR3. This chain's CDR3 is CASSSVGYTQYF. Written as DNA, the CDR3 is TGTGCCAGCAGTTCCGTAGGCTATACGCAGTATTTT. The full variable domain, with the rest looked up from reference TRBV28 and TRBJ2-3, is DVKVTQSSRYLVKRTGEKVFLECVQDMDHENMFWYRQDPGLGLRLIYFSYDVKMKEKGDIPEGYSVSREKKERFSLILESASTNQTSMYLCASSSVGYTQYFGPGTRLTVL.

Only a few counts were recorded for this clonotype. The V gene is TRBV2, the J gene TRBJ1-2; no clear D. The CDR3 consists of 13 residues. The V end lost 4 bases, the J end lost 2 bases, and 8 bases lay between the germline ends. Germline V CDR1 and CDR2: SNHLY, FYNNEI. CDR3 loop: CASSVQPNYGYTF. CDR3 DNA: TGTGCCAGCAGTGTACAACCCAACTATGGCTACACCTTC.

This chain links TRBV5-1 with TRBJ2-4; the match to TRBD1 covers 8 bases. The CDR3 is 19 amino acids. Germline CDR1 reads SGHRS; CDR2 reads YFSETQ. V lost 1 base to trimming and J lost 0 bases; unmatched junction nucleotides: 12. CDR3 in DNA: TGCGCCAGCAGCTTGAGTGACAGGGGCCGCCCAATAGCCAAAAACATTCAGTACTTC. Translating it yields CASSLSDRGRPIAKNIQYF.

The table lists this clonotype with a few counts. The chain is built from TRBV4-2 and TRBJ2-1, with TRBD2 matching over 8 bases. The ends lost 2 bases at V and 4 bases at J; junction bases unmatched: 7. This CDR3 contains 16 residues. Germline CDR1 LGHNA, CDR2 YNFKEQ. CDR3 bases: TGTGCCAGCAGCCAAACAAAGCGGGGGATGTACAATGAGCAGTTCTTC. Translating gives CASSQTKRGMYNEQFF.

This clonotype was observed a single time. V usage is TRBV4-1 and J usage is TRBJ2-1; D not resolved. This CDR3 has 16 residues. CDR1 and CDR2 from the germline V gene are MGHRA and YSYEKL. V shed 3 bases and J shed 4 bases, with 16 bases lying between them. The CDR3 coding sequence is TGCGCCAGCAGCCAGGAAGAGGCCCTGATTTACAATGAGCAGTTCTTC. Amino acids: CASSQEEALIYNEQFF.

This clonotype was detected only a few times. CDR3 loop: CASSQAEDYEQYF. As DNA, the CDR3 is TGTGCCAGCTCACAGGCAGAAGATTACGAGCAGTACTTC. The chain recombines TRBV18 with TRBJ2-7; D gene ambiguous. The germline V and J ends were trimmed by 4 bases and 4 bases, with 11 bases remaining between them. Germline V gene sequence: CDR1 KGHSH, CDR2 LQKENI. This CDR3 region has 13 residues.

This chain's CDR3 is CASSQESGRAGNTIYF. The DNA for the CDR3 is TGCGCCAGCAGCCAAGAAAGCGGGAGGGCTGGAAACACCATATATTTT. The chain is built from TRBV4-1 and TRBJ1-3, with no clear D. The CDR3 sequence is 16 residues long. V gave up 0 bases and J gave up 2 bases, with 11 bases separating them. Germline V gene data show CDR1 as MGHRA and CDR2 as YSYEKL.

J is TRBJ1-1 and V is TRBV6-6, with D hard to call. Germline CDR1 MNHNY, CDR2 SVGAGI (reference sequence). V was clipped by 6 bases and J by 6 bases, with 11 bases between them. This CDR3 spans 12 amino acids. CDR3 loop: CASRAISPEAFF. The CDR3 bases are TGTGCCAGCAGGGCCATCAGTCCTGAAGCTTTCTTT.

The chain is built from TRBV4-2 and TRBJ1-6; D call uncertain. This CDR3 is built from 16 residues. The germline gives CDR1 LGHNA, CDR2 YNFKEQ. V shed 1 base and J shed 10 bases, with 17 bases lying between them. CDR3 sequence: CASSQGSAAPTSPLHF. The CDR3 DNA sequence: TGTGCCAGCAGCCAAGGTTCAGCGGCACCCACCTCACCCCTCCACTTT.

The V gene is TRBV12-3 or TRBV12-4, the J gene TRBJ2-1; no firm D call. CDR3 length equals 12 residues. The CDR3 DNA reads TGTGTCGCATCGAGCTCCTACAATGAGCAGTTCTTC. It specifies CVASSSYNEQFF.

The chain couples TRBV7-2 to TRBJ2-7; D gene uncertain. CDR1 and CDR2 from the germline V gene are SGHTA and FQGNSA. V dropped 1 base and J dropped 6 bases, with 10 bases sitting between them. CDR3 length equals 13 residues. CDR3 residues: CASSLGLGTEQYF. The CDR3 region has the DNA TGTGCCAGCAGCTTAGGTCTCGGTACCGAGCAGTACTTC.

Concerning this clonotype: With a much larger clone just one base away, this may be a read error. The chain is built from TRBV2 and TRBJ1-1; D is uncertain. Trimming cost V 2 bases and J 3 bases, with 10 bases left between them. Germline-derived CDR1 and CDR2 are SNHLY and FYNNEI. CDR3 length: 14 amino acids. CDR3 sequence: CASSERRIYTEAFF. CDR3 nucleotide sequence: TGTGCCAGCAGTGAAAGACGGATCTACACTGAAGCTTTCTTT.

CDR3 sequence reads: CSATPLATISGADQETQYF. In nucleotides, the CDR3 is TGCAGTGCCACACCTTTAGCCACTATTAGCGGGGCCGACCAAGAGACCCAGTACTTC. This chain connects TRBV20-1 to TRBJ2-5; 8 bases agree with TRBD2. V shed 6 bases and J 0 bases; nucleotides not matched to a gene: 21. CDR3 size: 19 residues. Germline V gene lookup returns CDR1 DFQATT and CDR2 SNEGSKA (reference sequence).

Here the CDR3 reads CASSQGHLIMNTEAFF. The CDR3 DNA reads as TGCGCCAGCAGCCAAGGTCACTTAATCATGAACACTGAAGCTTTCTTT. The rearrangement uses TRBV4-1 and TRBJ1-1, with unresolved D. This CDR3 spans 16 amino acids. Trimming took off 1 base at V and 0 bases at J, with 12 bases between the two ends. Germline CDR1 reads MGHRA; CDR2 reads YSYEKL.

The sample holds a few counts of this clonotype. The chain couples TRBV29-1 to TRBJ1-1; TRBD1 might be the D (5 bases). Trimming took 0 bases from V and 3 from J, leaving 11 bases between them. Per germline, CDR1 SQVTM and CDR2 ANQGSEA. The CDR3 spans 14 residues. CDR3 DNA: TGCAGCGTTGAAGATCCAGGGCGGGACACTGAAGCTTTCTTT. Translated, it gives CSVEDPGRDTEAFF.

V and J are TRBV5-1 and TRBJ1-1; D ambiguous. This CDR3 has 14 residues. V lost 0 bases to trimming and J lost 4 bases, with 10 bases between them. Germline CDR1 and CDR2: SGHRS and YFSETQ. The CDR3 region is CASSLALVGTEAFF. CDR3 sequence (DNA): TGCGCCAGCAGCTTGGCCCTGGTGGGCACTGAAGCTTTCTTT. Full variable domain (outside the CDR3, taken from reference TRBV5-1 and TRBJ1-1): KAGVTQTPRYLIKTRGQQVTLSCSPISGHRSVSWYQQTPGQGLQFLFEYFSETQRNKGNFPGRFSGRQFSNSRSEMNVSTLELGDSALYLCASSLALVGTEAFFGQGTRLTVV.

The CDR3 spells CASHGLAIKNEQFF. Here the CDR3 DNA reads TGTGCCAGCCACGGACTAGCGATCAAGAATGAGCAGTTCTTC. The chain uses TRBV6-5 and TRBJ2-1; 9 bases fit TRBD2. Germline CDR1 reads MNHEY; CDR2 reads SVGAGI. The CDR3 spans 14 residues. V lost 8 bases to trimming and J lost 7 bases; unmatched junction nucleotides: 9.

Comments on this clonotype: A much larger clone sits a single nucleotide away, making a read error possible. The CDR3 spells CASSRCGQGDTGELFF. CDR3 bases: TGTGCCAGCAGCAGATGTGGGCAGGGCGACACCGGGGAGCTGTTTTTT. The chain combines TRBV5-6 with TRBJ2-2, with D perhaps matching TRBD1 (5 bases). There are 16 residues in the CDR3. CDR1 SGHDT and CDR2 YYEEEE come from the germline V gene. The V gene lost 4 bases and the J gene lost 3 bases, with 16 bases spanning the gap.

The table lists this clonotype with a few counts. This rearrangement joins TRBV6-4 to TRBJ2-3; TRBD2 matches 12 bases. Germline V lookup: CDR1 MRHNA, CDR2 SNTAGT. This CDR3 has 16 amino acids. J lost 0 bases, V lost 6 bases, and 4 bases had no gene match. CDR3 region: CASRFTSGGSTDTQYF. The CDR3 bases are TGTGCCAGCAGATTTACTAGCGGGGGGAGCACAGATACGCAGTATTTT.

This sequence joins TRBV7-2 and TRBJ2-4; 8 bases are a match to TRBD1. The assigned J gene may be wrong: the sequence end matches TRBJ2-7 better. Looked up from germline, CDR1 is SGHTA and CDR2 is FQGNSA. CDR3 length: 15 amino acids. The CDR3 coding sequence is TGTGCCAGCAGCCCGAGGCACAGGGGGTCGTACGAGCAGTACTTC. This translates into CASSPRHRGSYEQYF.